The 11 T cell receptor beta chains presented below share a single source sample, sequenced in a study of molecular identifiers for immune sequencing clone quantification. MiXCR, run by TCRdb on the PCR reads, gives a single entry per CDR3 protein. This sample has under 85,000 distinct CDR3 sequences; 17% occur once, and the top ten carry approximately 1.5%. Sequences were obtained from naive CD8+ T cells from blood, with Jurkat cell RNA spiked in. The subset was: FACS-sorted CD8+CD4-CCR7+CD45RA+ naive T cells. The receptors stem from a human donor in good health. Some libraries in this study had Jurkat cell RNA spiked in.

This clonotype came up a few times. With a much larger clone just one base away, this may be a read error. The V gene is TRBV6-5, the J gene TRBJ2-7; 14 bases are a match to TRBD2. Germline values: CDR1 MNHEY, CDR2 SVGAGI. The CDR3 contains 18 residues. Losses at the gene ends were 5 bases for V and 4 bases for J; bases not matched to a gene: 13. This CDR3 reads CASSHRPGLAGEAYEQYF. The CDR3 DNA reads as TGTGCCAGCAGTCACCGCCCGGGACTAGCGGGAGAGGCGTACGAGCAGTACTTC.

This clonotype was recorded at least ten times. The chain carries TRBV7-6 and TRBJ2-1; 8 positions match TRBD2. V lost 3 bases to trimming and J lost 2 bases; unmatched junction nucleotides: 6. The CDR3 length is 16 residues. The germline V gene encodes CDR1 SGHVS and CDR2 FNYEAQ. The CDR3 here is CASSFMAGGTYNEQFF. The CDR3, as DNA: TGTGCCAGCAGCTTTATGGCGGGAGGTACCTACAATGAGCAGTTCTTC.

In its sample, this clonotype was seen a few times. Relative to the germline gene, one junction end is altered; a read error may explain this. The V call is TRBV19, the J call TRBJ2-5; TRBD2 might be the D (7 bases). The length of the CDR3 is 18 residues. Germline CDR1 LNHDA, CDR2 SQIVND (reference sequence). CDR3 coding DNA: TGTGCCAGTAGTATTAACTTTTTTGTGGGAGGGGGTGAAGAGACCCTGTACTTC. Encoded protein: CASSINFFVGGGEETLYF.

The rearrangement joins TRBV7-8 to TRBJ1-2; the D is unclear. The germline CDR1 and CDR2 sequences are SGHVS and FQNEAQ. V shed 1 base and J shed 8 bases, with 8 bases lying between them. The CDR3 loop spans 12 amino acids. CDR3 nucleotide sequence: TGTGCCAGCAGCTTAGATAGACTCGGCTACACCTTC. It is translated as CASSLDRLGYTF.

This clonotype was recorded many times. This chain connects TRBV10-3 to TRBJ1-5; no clear D gene. The CDR3 has 14 residues. Trimming shortened V by 10 bases and J by 7 bases, and 20 bases separated the two germline ends. Per the germline V gene, CDR1 is ENHRY and CDR2 is SYGVKD. The CDR3 coding sequence is TGTGCCACCGGGGAGGAAGATATAGTACAGCCCCAGCATTTT. Its protein is CATGEEDIVQPQHF.

Turning to this clonotype: A single base separates this from a much larger clone, so it may be a read error. CDR3 nucleotides: TGTGCCAGCACCCTAGGGGAAAATTACGGGCAGTACTTC. As protein: CASTLGENYGQYF. The chain recombines TRBV12-3 or TRBV12-4 with TRBJ2-7, with D possibly TRBD1 on 5 matching bases. The CDR3 spans 13 residues.

This clonotype was observed a few times. J is TRBJ1-2 and V is TRBV27, with unresolved D. Germline V gene data show CDR1 as MNHEY and CDR2 as SMNVEV (reference sequence). This CDR3 is built from 15 residues. Trimming stripped 6 bases from V and 0 bases from J, with 14 bases between. CDR3 region: CASSPVGATNYGYTF. CDR3 bases: TGTGCCAGCAGCCCAGTGGGCGCTACTAACTATGGCTACACCTTC.

In its sample, this clonotype was seen many times. V usage is TRBV4-3 and J usage is TRBJ2-6, with D uncertain. The CDR3 is made up of 15 amino acids. Germline assignment: CDR1 LGHNA and CDR2 YSLEER. Trimming removed 0 bases from V and 2 bases from J, with 5 bases in between. This CDR3 reads CASSQDPPGANVLTF. The CDR3 DNA is TGCGCCAGCAGCCAAGATCCCCCTGGGGCCAACGTCCTGACTTTC.

This clonotype was observed at least ten times. This sequence joins TRBV20-1 and TRBJ2-7, with 10 bases identical to TRBD2. From germline, CDR1 is DFQATT and CDR2 SNEGSKA (reference sequence). The CDR3 length is 16 residues. The V gene end was trimmed by 6 bases and the J gene end by 2 bases; junction bases not matched to a gene: 13. In DNA, the CDR3 is TGCAGTGCCTCACCGGGACTAGCGTTAGTACCCTACGAGCAGTACTTC. Translating it yields CSASPGLALVPYEQYF.

At least ten counts were recorded for this clonotype. The chain joins TRBV7-9 to TRBJ1-1; TRBD1 is a possible D gene (5 bases). Trimming removed 1 base at V and 3 bases at J, with 9 bases between. Germline V CDR1 and CDR2: SEHNR, FQNEAQ (reference sequence). The CDR3 loop spans 14 amino acids. The CDR3 DNA follows: TGTGCCAGCAGCTTAGTGGGGGGGGACACTGAAGCTTTCTTT. This gives the protein CASSLVGGDTEAFF.

Turning to this clonotype: A read error may explain this, as a much larger clone is one base away. The rearrangement joins TRBV20-1 to TRBJ2-1, with D perhaps matching TRBD1 or TRBD2 (6 bases each). This CDR3 has 15 amino acids. From germline, CDR1 is DFQATT and CDR2 SNEGSKA (reference sequence). V was pared by 5 bases and J by 12 bases, with 26 bases between. Here the CDR3 DNA reads TGCAGTGCTCTAGGGGGGTCTAGCGCTAACGATGGGCAGTTCTTC. Protein: CSALGGSSANDGQFF.